The 13 T cell receptor beta chains in this list originate from one sample, sequenced in a study of CD8 T cells in ankylosing spondylitis. Notes on the study in general: Fewer than ten highly homologous variants made up a TCR beta motif that seemed to typify ankylosing spondylitis blood.

For these TCRs, the target antigens are not known. TCRdb reprocessed the 5' RACE reads via MiXCR and lists one record per CDR3 protein. The sample carries about 220,000 distinct CDR3 sequences, 5.5% to 7.5% recorded once. Sequencing input: blood, either unsorted or a sorted T cell fraction (not recorded which). The receptors come from a male donor with ankylosing spondylitis.

The CDR3 spells CASSYRGRDTGELFF. CDR3 in DNA: TGTGCCAGCAGTTACAGGGGGCGTGACACCGGGGAGCTGTTTTTT. The chain employs TRBV6-5 and TRBJ2-2, with 7 bases identical to TRBD1. The junction had 3 bases not matched to a gene; V was cut back by 2 bases and J by 3 bases. CDR1 MNHEY and CDR2 SVGAGI come from the germline V gene. The CDR3 sequence is 15 residues long.

This clonotype was observed many times. V gene TRBV10-3 combines with J gene TRBJ1-2; no firm D call. Trimming cost V 2 bases and J 0 bases, with 10 bases left between them. Germline CDR1 ENHRY, CDR2 SYGVKD. The CDR3 covers 15 residues. The CDR3 is CAISELNTPNYGYTF. In DNA, the CDR3 is TGTGCCATCAGTGAGCTCAACACACCTAACTATGGCTACACCTTC.

This clonotype was counted a few times. In DNA, the CDR3 is TGTGCCAGCAGCCCTAGCGGGAGGGCCGTAGATACGCAGTATTTT. This gives the protein CASSPSGRAVDTQYF. The V call is TRBV7-6, the J call TRBJ2-3, with TRBD2 matching over 12 bases. The CDR3 is 15 residues long. Germline loops: CDR1 SGHVS, CDR2 FNYEAQ. V was pared by 5 bases and J by 5 bases, with 5 bases of the junction left unmatched.

This clonotype has a count of ten or more. The chain employs TRBV28 and TRBJ2-5, with D perhaps TRBD1 (5 bases). The V gene lost 10 bases and the J gene lost 0 bases, with 12 bases spanning the gap. The CDR3 is made up of 13 amino acids. Germline values: CDR1 MDHEN, CDR2 SYDVKM. The CDR3 region is CATGIPYQETQYF. CDR3 DNA: TGTGCCACAGGGATCCCGTACCAAGAGACCCAGTACTTC.

In its sample, this clonotype was seen many times. V is TRBV6-2 or TRBV6-3 and J is TRBJ2-1; D is perhaps TRBD1 (5 bases). The CDR3 is made up of 16 amino acids. Germline V lookup: CDR1 MNHEY, CDR2 SVGEGT. V lost 3 bases and J lost 5, with 17 bases in between. The CDR3 protein is CASSYVRASGDNEQFF. The CDR3 nucleotides read TGTGCCAGCAGTTATGTCAGGGCCTCTGGGGACAATGAGCAGTTCTTC.

The chain links TRBV5-1 to TRBJ2-6; D gene ambiguous. This CDR3 has 16 residues. Trimming removed 4 bases from V and 4 bases from J, with 15 bases in between. Looked up from germline, CDR1 is SGHRS and CDR2 is YFSETQ. In nucleotides, the CDR3 is TGCGCCAGCAGCCCCGGACCTGTCTCCGGGGCCAACGTCCTGACTTTC. Translation gives CASSPGPVSGANVLTF. The whole variable domain, remainder taken from reference TRBV5-1 and TRBJ2-6, is KAGVTQTPRYLIKTRGQQVTLSCSPISGHRSVSWYQQTPGQGLQFLFEYFSETQRNKGNFPGRFSGRQFSNSRSEMNVSTLELGDSALYLCASSPGPVSGANVLTFGAGSRLTVL.

The sample holds a few counts of this clonotype. A junction end diverges from the germline sequence, so it may reflect a read error. The chain joins TRBV7-7 to TRBJ2-5; D may be TRBD1 (6 bases). The CDR3 is made up of 16 amino acids. Per germline, CDR1 SSHAT and CDR2 FNYEAQ (reference sequence). The CDR3 bases are TGTGCTAGCAGCTTAGGATTGGGGGCAGGGGAAGAGACCCAGTACTTC. Translated: CASSLGLGAGEETQYF.

This clonotype was picked up many times. The chain uses TRBV6-2 or TRBV6-3 and TRBJ2-1; 9 bases are shared with TRBD1. CDR1 and CDR2 (germline): MNHEY, SVGEGT. V trimming: 0 bases; J trimming: 7 bases; junction bases outside the gene matches: 7. This CDR3 has 16 amino acids. The DNA for the CDR3 is TGTGCCAGCAGTTACTCGAAGGACAGGGGAGGGAATGAGCAGTTCTTC. This translates into CASSYSKDRGGNEQFF.

This clonotype has at least ten counts. The chain has TRBV27 and TRBJ1-5, with no clear D. With 3 bases removed from V and 6 bases from J, the gap between germline ends came to 12 bases. CDR1 is MNHEY, CDR2 SMNVEV, per germline (reference sequence). The CDR3 runs to 14 residues. CDR3 sequence (DNA): TGTGCCAGCAGTTTGTTCGCAGTTGGTCAGCCCCAGCATTTT. Translation: CASSLFAVGQPQHF.

The table lists this clonotype with many counts. The chain employs TRBV27 and TRBJ2-1, with D perhaps matching TRBD1 (6 bases). Germline values: CDR1 MNHEY, CDR2 SMNVEV (reference sequence). CDR3 size: 16 residues. Trimming shortened V by 1 base and J by 8 bases, and 18 bases separated the two germline ends. The CDR3 nucleotides read TGTGCCAGCAGTTTATTAAGGGACACCGGCCCGGATGAGCAGTTCTTC. Translating gives CASSLLRDTGPDEQFF.

This clonotype was seen a few times. V gene TRBV27 combines with J gene TRBJ2-7, with 7 positions matching TRBD1. Losses at the gene ends were 6 bases for V and 2 bases for J; bases not matched to a gene: 7. The CDR3 runs to 14 residues. Germline V gives CDR1 MNHEY, CDR2 SMNVEV (reference sequence). CDR3 in DNA: TGTGCCAGCAGCCACACAGGGGTACCCTACGAGCAGTACTTC. Translating gives CASSHTGVPYEQYF.

In its sample, this clonotype was seen many times. V usage is TRBV24-1 and J usage is TRBJ2-1, with 9 nucleotides matching TRBD1. The junction had 13 bases not matched to a gene; V was cut back by 2 bases and J by 0 bases. The CDR3 runs 20 residues. Germline assignment: CDR1 KGHDR and CDR2 SFDVKD. CDR3 in amino acids: CATSDSSGQGSISSYNEQFF. The CDR3 DNA is TGTGCCACCAGTGATTCTTCTGGACAGGGGTCCATTAGCTCCTACAATGAGCAGTTCTTC.

This clonotype appeared many times. The chain has TRBV28 and TRBJ1-5, with D hard to call. The length of the CDR3 is 15 residues. Trimming left V 10 bases short and J 2 bases short, with 18 bases between. CDR1 is MDHEN, CDR2 SYDVKM, per germline. The CDR3 reads CAIQSGSRGNQPQHF. The DNA for the CDR3 is TGTGCCATACAATCCGGGTCTAGGGGCAATCAGCCCCAGCATTTT.